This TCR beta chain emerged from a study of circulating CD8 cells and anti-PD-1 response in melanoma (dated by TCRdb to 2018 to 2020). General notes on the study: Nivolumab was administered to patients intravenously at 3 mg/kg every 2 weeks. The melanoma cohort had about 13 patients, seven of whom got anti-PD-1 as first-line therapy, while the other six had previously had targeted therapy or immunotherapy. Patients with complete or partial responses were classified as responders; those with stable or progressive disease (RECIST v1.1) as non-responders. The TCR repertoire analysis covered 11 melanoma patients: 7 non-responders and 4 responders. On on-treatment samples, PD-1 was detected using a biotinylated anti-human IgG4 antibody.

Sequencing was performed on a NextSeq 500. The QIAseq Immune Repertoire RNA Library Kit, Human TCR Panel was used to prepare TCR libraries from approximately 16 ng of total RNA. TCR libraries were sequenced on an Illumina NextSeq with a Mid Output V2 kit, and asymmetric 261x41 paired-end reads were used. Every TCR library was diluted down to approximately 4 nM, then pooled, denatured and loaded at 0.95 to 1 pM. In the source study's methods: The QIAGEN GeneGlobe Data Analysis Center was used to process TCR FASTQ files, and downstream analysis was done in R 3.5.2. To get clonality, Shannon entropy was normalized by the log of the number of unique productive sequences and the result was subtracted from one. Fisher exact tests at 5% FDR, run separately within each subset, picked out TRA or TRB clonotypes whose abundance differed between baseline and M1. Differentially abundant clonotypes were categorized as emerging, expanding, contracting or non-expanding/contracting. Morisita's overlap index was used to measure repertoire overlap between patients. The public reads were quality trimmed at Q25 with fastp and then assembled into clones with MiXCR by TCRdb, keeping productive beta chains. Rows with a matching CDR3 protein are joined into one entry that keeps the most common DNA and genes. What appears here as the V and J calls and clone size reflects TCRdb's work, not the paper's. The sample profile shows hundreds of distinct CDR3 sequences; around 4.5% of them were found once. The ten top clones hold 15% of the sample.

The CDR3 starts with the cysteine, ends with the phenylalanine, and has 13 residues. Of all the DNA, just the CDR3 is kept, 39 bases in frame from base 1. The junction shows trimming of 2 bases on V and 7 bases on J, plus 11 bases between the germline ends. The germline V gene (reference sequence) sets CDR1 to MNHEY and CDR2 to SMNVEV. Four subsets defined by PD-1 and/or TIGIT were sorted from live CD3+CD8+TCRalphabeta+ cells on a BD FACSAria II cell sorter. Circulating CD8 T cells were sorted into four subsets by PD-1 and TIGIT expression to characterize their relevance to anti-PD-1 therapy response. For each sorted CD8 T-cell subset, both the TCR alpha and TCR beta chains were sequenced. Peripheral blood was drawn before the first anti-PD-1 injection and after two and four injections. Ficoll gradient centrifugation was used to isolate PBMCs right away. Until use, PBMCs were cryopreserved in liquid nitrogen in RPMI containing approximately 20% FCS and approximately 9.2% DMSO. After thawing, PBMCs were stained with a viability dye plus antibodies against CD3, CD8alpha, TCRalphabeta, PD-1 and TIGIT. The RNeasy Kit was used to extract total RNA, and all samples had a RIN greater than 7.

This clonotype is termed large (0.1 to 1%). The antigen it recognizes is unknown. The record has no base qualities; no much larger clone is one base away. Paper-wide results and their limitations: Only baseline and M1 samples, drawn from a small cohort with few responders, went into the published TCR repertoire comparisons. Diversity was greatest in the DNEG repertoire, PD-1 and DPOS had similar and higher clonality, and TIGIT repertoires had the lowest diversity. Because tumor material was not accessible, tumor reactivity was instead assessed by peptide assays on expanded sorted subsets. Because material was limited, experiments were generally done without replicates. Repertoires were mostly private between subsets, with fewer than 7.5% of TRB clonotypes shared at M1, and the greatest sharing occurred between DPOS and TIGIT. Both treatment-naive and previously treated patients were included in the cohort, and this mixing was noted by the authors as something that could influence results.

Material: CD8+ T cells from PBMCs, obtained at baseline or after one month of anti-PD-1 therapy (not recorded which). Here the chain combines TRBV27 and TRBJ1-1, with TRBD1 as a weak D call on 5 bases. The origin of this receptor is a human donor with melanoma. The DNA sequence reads TGTGCCAGCAGTTTAGTTGGGGGTCATGAAGCTTTCTTT. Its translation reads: CASSLVGGHEAFF.